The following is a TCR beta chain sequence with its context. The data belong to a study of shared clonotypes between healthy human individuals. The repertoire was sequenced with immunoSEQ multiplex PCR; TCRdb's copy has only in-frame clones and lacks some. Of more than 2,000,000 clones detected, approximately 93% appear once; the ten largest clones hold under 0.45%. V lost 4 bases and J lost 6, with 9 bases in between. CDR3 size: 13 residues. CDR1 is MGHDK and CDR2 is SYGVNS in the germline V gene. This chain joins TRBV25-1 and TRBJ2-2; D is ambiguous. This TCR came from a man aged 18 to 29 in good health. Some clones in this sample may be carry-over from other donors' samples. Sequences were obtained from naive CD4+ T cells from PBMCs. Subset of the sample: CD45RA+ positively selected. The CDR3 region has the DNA TGTGCCAGCAGTGCTCGACAATCCGGGGAGCTGTTTTTT. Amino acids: CASSARQSGELFF.